These 6 T cell receptor beta chains came from one sample sequenced in a study of blood T cell repertoires in COVID-19. Clones were read by immunoSEQ multiplex PCR, and TCRdb kept only the in-frame ones, dropping some. The sample carries roughly 260,000 clones, 70% to 90% recorded once. Material for sequencing was peripheral blood. The source of these receptors is a woman aged 50 to 65 with acute or convalescent COVID-19.

V gene TRBV19 combines with J gene TRBJ2-7; D is unresolved. CDR1 and CDR2 (germline): LNHDA, SQIVND (reference sequence). Trimming removed 7 bases from V and 2 bases from J, with 15 bases in between. CDR3 length: 14 residues. The CDR3 DNA follows: TGTGCCAGTAACCTACAACACGACACCTACGAGCAGTACTTC. It codes for CASNLQHDTYEQYF.

The chain links TRBV30 to TRBJ1-5; weak D call: TRBD1 (6 bases). The CDR3 covers 13 residues. V lost 3 bases and J lost 3, with 9 bases in between. CDR1 is GTSNPN and CDR2 is SVGIG in the germline V gene (reference sequence). DNA of the CDR3: TGTGCCTGGAGCCGGGACATCAATCAGCCCCAGCATTTT. Residues: CAWSRDINQPQHF.

V gene TRBV11-2 combines with J gene TRBJ2-7, with TRBD1 matching 8 bases. CDR3 size: 16 residues. Trimming took 1 base from V and 2 from J; bases not matched to a gene: 7. Germline V lookup: CDR1 SGHAT, CDR2 FQNNGV. The CDR3 is CASSLVFGQGTYEQYF. CDR3 coding DNA: TGTGCCAGCAGCTTAGTGTTTGGACAGGGTACCTACGAGCAGTACTTC.

The V gene is TRBV29-1, the J gene TRBJ2-7; maybe TRBD2 (5 bases). CDR3 length equals 12 residues. The germline V and J ends were trimmed by 6 bases and 1 base, with 10 bases remaining between them. Germline CDR1 is SQVTM and CDR2 is ANQGSEA. The CDR3 DNA reads TGCAGCGTCCGAGGGATATCCTACGAGCAGTACTTC. It specifies CSVRGISYEQYF.

The CDR3: CASSPQAGLLSYEQYF. The CDR3 region has the DNA TGTGCCAGCTCACCTCAAGCAGGGCTCCTCTCCTACGAGCAGTACTTC. This rearrangement joins TRBV18 to TRBJ2-7; a possible D gene is TRBD1 (5 bases). The CDR3 length is 16 residues. The germline V gene encodes CDR1 KGHSH and CDR2 LQKENI. Trimming stripped 3 bases from V and 0 bases from J, with 15 bases between.

The gene calls are TRBV5-1 and TRBJ2-3, with 15 bases identical to TRBD2. The germline V gene encodes CDR1 SGHRS and CDR2 YFSETQ. This CDR3 region has 16 residues. V gave up 4 bases and J gave up 4 bases; unmatched junction bases: 4. CDR3 amino acids: CASSTGLAGGADTQYF. CDR3 coding DNA: TGCGCCAGCAGCACGGGACTAGCGGGAGGTGCAGATACGCAGTATTTT.